A single sample is the source of the 5 T cell receptor beta chains below, sequenced in a study of blood T cells in healthy people across ages. Sample-barcoded 5' priming and a J-beta primer mix drove a second PCR of 7 to 11 cycles. TCRdb processed the 5' RACE reads anew with MiXCR; each CDR3 protein has one entry. The sample carries about 400,000 distinct CDR3 sequences, roughly half recorded once. The source material was blood. The receptors were gathered from a man aged 60-69 years in good health.

The chain combines TRBV4-3 with TRBJ2-5; a possible D gene is TRBD1 (7 bases). The last part of the DNA fits TRBJ2-7 better; the J call may be wrong. This CDR3 region has 14 residues. Germline loops: CDR1 LGHNA, CDR2 YSLEER. The CDR3 sequence is CASSPATGRYEQYF. DNA of the CDR3: TGCGCCAGCAGCCCTGCGACAGGGAGGTACGAGCAGTACTTC.

This rearrangement joins TRBV2 to TRBJ1-4; D may be TRBD1 (5 bases). This CDR3 comprises 15 residues. CDR1 is SNHLY and CDR2 is FYNNEI in the germline V gene. V lost 4 bases to trimming and J lost 0 bases, with 9 bases between them. The CDR3 loop reads CASSASTATNEKLFF. As DNA, the CDR3 is TGTGCCAGCAGTGCCTCGACAGCAACTAATGAAAAACTGTTTTTT.

This clonotype was counted a few times. The gene calls are TRBV4-2 and TRBJ2-3, with D uncertain. V was trimmed by 1 base and J by 4 bases, leaving 6 bases between them. The CDR3 consists of 13 residues. Germline lookup yields CDR1 LGHNA and CDR2 YNFKEQ. CDR3 protein: CASSQASADTQYF. CDR3 bases: TGTGCCAGCAGCCAAGCCTCCGCAGATACGCAGTATTTT.

Details on this clonotype: A much larger clone sits a single nucleotide away, making a read error possible. The chain combines TRBV10-3 with TRBJ2-1; D not certain. The CDR3 length is 12 residues. The germline CDR1 and CDR2 sequences are ENHRY and SYGVKD. For the CDR3, the DNA is TGTGCCATCAGGGAGTCGGGCAATGAGCAGTTCTTC. Protein sequence: CAIRESGNEQFF.

This sequence joins TRBV6-6 and TRBJ2-7, with 10 bases matching TRBD1. The CDR3 totals 15 residues. Germline loops: CDR1 MNHNY, CDR2 SVGAGI (reference sequence). The V segment lost 10 bases and the J segment 2 bases; nucleotides outside the gene matches: 11. CDR3 DNA: TGTGCCACCGTGATAGGGACAGGGGCCGCCTACGAGCAGTACTTC. Residues: CATVIGTGAAYEQYF.